One sample yielded the 32 T cell receptor beta chains listed below, sequenced in a study of regulatory T cells in long-lasting Graves disease. Libraries of TCR beta came from iRepertoire HTBI primers plus Arm-PCR of CDR3 regions. TCRdb re-derived calls from the multiplex PCR reads in MiXCR, one entry per CDR3 protein. The top ten hold 26% of the sample, which has around 400,000 distinct CDR3 sequences, about 25% seen once. Time point: persistent/refractory GD, antithyroid drugs over 5 years with positive TRAb. The TCR library used RNA extracted from PBMCs. Sequencing used peripheral blood mononuclear cells (PBMCs), obtained when the disease was refractory, from a patient treated with antithyroid drugs. The receptors stem from a female donor with Graves disease.

The J gene is TRBJ2-7, the V gene TRBV27; D is unclear. Germline CDR1 is MNHEY and CDR2 is SMNVEV (reference sequence). V was shortened by 1 base and J by 7 bases, with 11 bases between the two germline ends. This CDR3 has 13 residues. CDR3 bases: TGTGCCAGCAGTTTATTTGAACTCGGGGAGCAGTACTTC. It specifies CASSLFELGEQYF.

This clonotype occurred many times. V gene TRBV7-3 combines with J gene TRBJ1-6; 7 bases line up with TRBD1. V lost 1 base to trimming and J lost 6 bases; unmatched junction nucleotides: 3. The CDR3 loop spans 15 amino acids. Germline CDR1 and CDR2: SGHTA and FQGTGA. The CDR3 DNA reads as TGTGCCAGCAGCTTAAATCCAGGGGGTAATTCACCCCTCCACTTT. Amino acids: CASSLNPGGNSPLHF.

This clonotype was counted at least ten times. The rearrangement uses TRBV20-1 and TRBJ2-5; D may match TRBD1 or TRBD2 (6 bases each). The CDR3 consists of 16 residues. Germline loops: CDR1 DFQATT, CDR2 SNEGSKA (reference sequence). V was trimmed by 0 bases and J by 5 bases, leaving 19 bases between them. The CDR3 is CSARDFVRGGGETQYF. The CDR3 nucleotides are TGCAGTGCTAGAGATTTTGTCAGGGGAGGAGGGGAGACCCAGTACTTC.

The gene calls are TRBV20-1 and TRBJ1-2; D remains ambiguous. This CDR3 contains 11 residues. Trimming pared 3 bases from V and 8 bases from J, leaving 10 bases between. The V gene's germline CDR1 is DFQATT and CDR2 SNEGSKA (reference sequence). The CDR3 spells CSARGSGGYTF. In nucleotides, the CDR3 is TGCAGTGCTAGGGGTAGTGGGGGCTACACCTTC.

The chain recombines TRBV20-1 with TRBJ2-3, with 12 bases that match TRBD2. Germline CDR1 and CDR2: DFQATT and SNEGSKA (reference sequence). This CDR3 contains 14 residues. V lost 3 bases to trimming and J lost 4 bases; unmatched junction nucleotides: 2. CDR3 loop: CSASLAGGSDTQYF. Here the CDR3 DNA reads TGCAGTGCTAGTCTAGCGGGAGGGTCAGATACGCAGTATTTT.

This clonotype was counted between two and nine times. The rearrangement links TRBV18 to TRBJ2-7; TRBD1 agrees at 7 bases. The length of the CDR3 is 15 residues. Germline CDR1 and CDR2: KGHSH and LQKENI. The V gene end was trimmed by 1 base and the J gene end by 1 base; junction bases not matched to a gene: 4. The CDR3 nucleotides are TGTGCCAGCTCACCACGGGGGACAGTGTCCTACGAGCAGTACTTC. This codes for CASSPRGTVSYEQYF.

This sequence joins TRBV20-1 and TRBJ1-1; 7 positions match TRBD1. The CDR3 length is 13 residues. Germline loops: CDR1 DFQATT, CDR2 SNEGSKA (reference sequence). The V gene end was trimmed by 3 bases and the J gene end by 5 bases; junction bases not matched to a gene: 6. Here the CDR3 DNA reads TGCAGTGCTAGCAGACAGGGAAAAACTGAAGCTTTCTTT. It yields the protein CSASRQGKTEAFF.

The V and J genes are TRBV5-1 and TRBJ2-7; 9 nucleotides align to TRBD1. CDR3 length equals 16 residues. In germline, CDR1 is SGHRS, CDR2 YFSETQ. Unmatched junction bases numbered 7, after V lost 2 bases and J lost 1 base. The CDR3 here is CASSLYPGQGSYEQYF. DNA for the CDR3: TGCGCCAGCAGCTTATATCCGGGACAGGGATCCTACGAGCAGTACTTC.

The rearrangement uses TRBV2 and TRBJ2-7; 7 positions agree with TRBD2. Germline CDR1 reads SNHLY; CDR2 reads FYNNEI. V lost 4 bases to trimming and J lost 9 bases; unmatched junction nucleotides: 9. This CDR3 has 13 residues. The CDR3 loop reads CASSVGEGRGQYF. The CDR3, as DNA: TGTGCCAGCAGTGTTGGGGAGGGCCGCGGGCAGTACTTC.

This clonotype has more than one count but fewer than ten. This chain connects TRBV5-1 to TRBJ2-7, with a tentative D call TRBD1 (6 bases). The CDR3 is made up of 15 amino acids. Germline assignment: CDR1 SGHRS and CDR2 YFSETQ. The ends were cut back, 0 bases at V and 2 bases at J, with 12 bases in the middle. Here the CDR3 DNA reads TGCGCCAGCAGCTTGGGATTCGGACAGACCTACGAGCAGTACTTC. Protein sequence: CASSLGFGQTYEQYF. The full variable domain, its missing parts supplied by reference TRBV5-1 and TRBJ2-7, is KAGVTQTPRYLIKTRGQQVTLSCSPISGHRSVSWYQQTPGQGLQFLFEYFSETQRNKGNFPGRFSGRQFSNSRSEMNVSTLELGDSALYLCASSLGFGQTYEQYFGPGTRLTVT.

This clonotype was seen at least ten times. This chain joins TRBV28 and TRBJ1-2; the match to TRBD1 covers 7 bases. Germline V CDR1 and CDR2: MDHEN, SYDVKM. This CDR3 has 12 residues. Trimming removed 10 bases from V and 3 bases from J; junction bases left unmatched: 5. The DNA for the CDR3 is TGTGCCACCGCGACAGGGTACTATGGCTACACCTTC. Protein product: CATATGYYGYTF.

This clonotype was recorded a few times. The gene calls are TRBV5-1 and TRBJ2-7; D may correspond to TRBD1 or TRBD2 (5 bases each). The germline V gene has CDR1 SGHRS and CDR2 YFSETQ. This CDR3 contains 12 residues. The ends were cut back, 2 bases at V and 5 bases at J, with 8 bases in the middle. The CDR3 loop is CASSLRDDEQYF. CDR3 coding DNA: TGCGCCAGCAGCTTAAGGGACGACGAGCAGTACTTC. The whole variable domain, remainder taken from reference TRBV5-1 and TRBJ2-7, is KAGVTQTPRYLIKTRGQQVTLSCSPISGHRSVSWYQQTPGQGLQFLFEYFSETQRNKGNFPGRFSGRQFSNSRSEMNVSTLELGDSALYLCASSLRDDEQYFGPGTRLTVT.

At least ten counts were recorded for this clonotype. The rearrangement links TRBV2 to TRBJ1-4; D is perhaps TRBD1 (5 bases). CDR1 SNHLY and CDR2 FYNNEI come from the germline V gene. The CDR3 sequence is 14 residues long. The DNA of the CDR3 is TGTGCTACCAGAAGGGGCACAACTAATGAAAAACTGTTTTTT. Its translation is CATRRGTTNEKLFF. Together with reference TRBV2 and TRBJ1-4, the CDR3 gives the full variable domain: EPEVTQTPSHQVTQMGQEVILRCVPISNHLYFYWYRQILGQKVEFLVSFYNNEISEKSEIFDDQFSVERPDGSNFTLKIRSTKLEDSAMYFCATRRGTTNEKLFFGSGTQLSVL.

J is TRBJ2-5 and V is TRBV14, with D possibly matching TRBD1 (5 bases). The CDR3 extends over 16 amino acids. V was shortened by 1 base and J by 7 bases, with 19 bases between the two germline ends. Germline CDR1 and CDR2: SGHDN and FVKESK. CDR3 sequence (DNA): TGTGCCAGCAGCCAAGCCTCGAGGACATCCTTGGGGACCCAGTACTTC. Its translation is CASSQASRTSLGTQYF. The whole variable domain, filled in from reference TRBV14 and TRBJ2-5, reads EAGVTQFPSHSVIEKGQTVTLRCDPISGHDNLYWYRRVMGKEIKFLLHFVKESKQDESGMPNNRFLAERTGGTYSTLKVQPAELEDSGVYFCASSQASRTSLGTQYFGPGTRLLVL.

The chain employs TRBV12-3 or TRBV12-4 and TRBJ2-2; D ambiguous. Between the trimmed V and J ends, which lost 5 bases and 7 bases, there was a span of 8 bases. The length of the CDR3 is 12 residues. The CDR3 protein is CASSNRYGELFF. CDR3 in DNA: TGTGCCAGCAGTAATAGATACGGGGAGCTGTTTTTT.

The chain uses TRBV5-1 and TRBJ1-1; tentatively, D is TRBD1 (5 bases). The CDR3 spans 15 residues. CDR1 and CDR2 from the germline V gene are SGHRS and YFSETQ. With 2 bases removed from V and 1 base from J, the gap between germline ends came to 12 bases. The CDR3 is CASSFAEGRNTEAFF. As DNA, the CDR3 is TGCGCCAGCAGCTTTGCGGAGGGGAGGAACACTGAAGCTTTCTTT.

The sample holds many counts of this clonotype. This chain links TRBV12-3 or TRBV12-4 with TRBJ1-2; maybe TRBD1 (6 bases). Trimming cost V 6 bases and J 2 bases, with 13 bases left between them. The CDR3 is made up of 14 amino acids. The CDR3 DNA reads TGTGCCAGCAGCTTGGACAGATTGAACTATGGCTACACCTTC. Its translation: CASSLDRLNYGYTF.

At least ten counts were recorded for this clonotype. The V call is TRBV24-1, the J call TRBJ2-7, with D possibly TRBD2 on 6 matching bases. V dropped 3 bases and J dropped 5 bases, with 13 bases sitting between them. Germline V gene sequence: CDR1 KGHDR, CDR2 SFDVKD. CDR3 length: 14 residues. Written as DNA, the CDR3 is TGTGCCACCAGTGATGGGTCGGGAGTGAACGAGCAGTACTTC. Its protein product is CATSDGSGVNEQYF.

The genes are TRBV24-1 and TRBJ2-7; D is possibly TRBD2 (6 bases). This CDR3 contains 15 residues. The germline gives CDR1 KGHDR, CDR2 SFDVKD. V shed 5 bases and J shed 5 bases, with 18 bases lying between them. CDR3 DNA: TGTGCCACCAGTGTGTATTGCGGGATCCCTAACGAGCAGTACTTC. Protein sequence: CATSVYCGIPNEQYF.

On this clonotype itself: A single base separates this from a much larger clone, so it may be a read error. As the CDR3 is not closed by the conserved phenylalanine or tryptophan, this likely results from a read error. The rearrangement uses TRBV6-5 and TRBJ1-2; 7 bases match TRBD1. Germline V CDR1 and CDR2: MNHEY, SVGAGI. After removal of 0 bases from V and 2 bases from J, the junction contained 12 bases not matched to a gene. This CDR3 is 18 amino acids long. CDR3 sequence (DNA): TGTGCCAGCAGTTACTCGCTTAGACAGGGTCCCATAAACTATGGCTACACCGTC. Protein: CASSYSLRQGPINYGYTV.

This clonotype was counted a few times. V is TRBV5-4 and J is TRBJ2-7, with D possibly matching TRBD2 (5 bases). Trimming stripped 3 bases from V and 1 base from J, with 17 bases between. Germline V CDR1 and CDR2: SGHNT, YYREEE (reference sequence). CDR3 length equals 16 residues. CDR3 nucleotides: TGTGCCAGCAGCTCCGGGATGGGCATAATTTCCTACGAGCAGTACTTC. Translated, it gives CASSSGMGIISYEQYF. The whole variable domain, remainder taken from reference TRBV5-4 and TRBJ2-7, is ETGVTQSPTHLIKTRGQQVTLRCSSQSGHNTVSWYQQALGQGPQFIFQYYREEENGRGNFPPRFSGLQFPNYSSELNVNALELDDSALYLCASSSGMGIISYEQYFGPGTRLTVT.

There are many counts of this clonotype. V and J are TRBV7-2 and TRBJ2-5; 7 nucleotides align to TRBD2. CDR1 is SGHTA, CDR2 FQGNSA, per germline. This CDR3 is 19 amino acids long. V trimming: 2 bases; J trimming: 5 bases; junction bases outside the gene matches: 20. The CDR3 sequence: CASSLPRRFGGSISETQYF. DNA for the CDR3: TGTGCCAGCAGCTTACCACGAAGGTTCGGGGGGAGTATATCGGAGACCCAGTACTTC.

The CDR3 is CASQRGGSNIQYF. CDR3 DNA sequence: TGTGCCAGCCAGCGGGGGGGCTCGAACATTCAGTACTTC. The rearrangement links TRBV12-3 or TRBV12-4 to TRBJ2-4; 10 nucleotides match TRBD2. J lost 7 bases, V lost 8 bases, and 5 bases had no gene match. The CDR3 consists of 13 residues.

The chain joins TRBV4-1 to TRBJ2-3; D call uncertain. V gave up 1 base and J gave up 2 bases, with 10 bases separating them. The CDR3 spans 15 residues. In germline, CDR1 is MGHRA, CDR2 YSYEKL. The CDR3: CASSQVGRNTDTQYF. As DNA, the CDR3 is TGCGCCAGCAGCCAAGTTGGCAGAAACACAGATACGCAGTATTTT.

The chain combines TRBV7-9 with TRBJ2-3; 7 bases map to TRBD1. With 5 bases clipped from V and 3 bases from J, the junction kept 11 bases outside the gene matches. This CDR3 spans 16 amino acids. Germline values: CDR1 SEHNR, CDR2 FQNEAQ (reference sequence). The CDR3 DNA is TGTGCCAGCAGCGCAAGACAGGGAATAAGTACAGATACGCAGTATTTT. Translation: CASSARQGISTDTQYF. The variable domain in full, with the rest retrieved from reference TRBV7-9 and TRBJ2-3, is DTGVSQNPRHKITKRGQNVTFRCDPISEHNRLYWYRQTLGQGPEFLTYFQNEAQLEKSRLLSDRFSAERPKGSFSTLEIQRTEQGDSAMYLCASSARQGISTDTQYFGPGTRLTVL.

This clonotype was seen at least ten times. The rearrangement links TRBV7-2 to TRBJ2-7; 7 bases fit TRBD1. There are 14 residues in the CDR3. Germline V gene data show CDR1 as SGHTA and CDR2 as FQGNSA. Unmatched junction bases numbered 4, after V lost 1 base and J lost 4 bases. The CDR3 region is CASSLGATGYEQYF. The CDR3 DNA sequence: TGTGCCAGCAGCTTAGGGGCGACAGGGTACGAGCAGTACTTC.

This clonotype was recorded at least ten times. The gene calls are TRBV2 and TRBJ1-4, with unresolved D. The CDR3 is 16 residues long. V was trimmed by 5 bases and J by 7 bases, leaving 20 bases between them. The germline gives CDR1 SNHLY, CDR2 FYNNEI. Here the CDR3 reads CASSLAEGTLREKLFF. The CDR3, as DNA: TGTGCCAGCAGTCTAGCAGAAGGAACCCTTCGTGAAAAACTGTTTTTT. Variable domain in full (rest from reference TRBV2 and TRBJ1-4): EPEVTQTPSHQVTQMGQEVILRCVPISNHLYFYWYRQILGQKVEFLVSFYNNEISEKSEIFDDQFSVERPDGSNFTLKIRSTKLEDSAMYFCASSLAEGTLREKLFFGSGTQLSVL.

The rearrangement uses TRBV18 and TRBJ2-4; D tentatively fits TRBD1 or TRBD2 (5 bases each). The CDR3 loop spans 17 amino acids. The germline V gene encodes CDR1 KGHSH and CDR2 LQKENI. The germline V and J ends were trimmed by 4 bases and 1 base, with 17 bases remaining between them. Here the CDR3 reads CASSHLIYRDAKNIQYF. As DNA, the CDR3 is TGTGCCAGCTCACACCTGATCTACCGGGACGCCAAAAACATTCAGTACTTC.

This clonotype was detected a few times. V usage is TRBV20-1 and J usage is TRBJ2-7; D gene unclear. The V end lost 3 bases, the J end lost 2 bases, and 11 bases lay between the germline ends. Germline CDR1 DFQATT, CDR2 SNEGSKA (reference sequence). CDR3 size: 13 residues. CDR3 in DNA: TGCAGTGCTAGCGTTTCGGTGACCTACGAGCAGTACTTC. Translated: CSASVSVTYEQYF.

This clonotype was recorded a few times. The rearrangement joins TRBV20-1 to TRBJ1-2; TRBD1 is a possible D gene (5 bases). The germline V gene has CDR1 DFQATT and CDR2 SNEGSKA (reference sequence). Deletions cut 4 bases from V and 4 bases from J, with 16 bases between. The CDR3 loop spans 14 amino acids. The CDR3 coding sequence is TGCAGTGCTACCGGGACCTCCATAATCTATGGCTACACCTTC. Protein: CSATGTSIIYGYTF.

This clonotype was seen repeatedly, ten times or more. The chain carries TRBV27 and TRBJ2-7, with 9 bases fitting TRBD1. Germline CDR1 MNHEY, CDR2 SMNVEV (reference sequence). Losses at the gene ends were 3 bases for V and 2 bases for J; bases not matched to a gene: 8. This CDR3 region has 16 residues. Here the CDR3 DNA reads TGTGCCAGCAGTTTTGGGCCGGGACAGGGACCCTACGAGCAGTACTTC. Encoded protein: CASSFGPGQGPYEQYF.

Ten or more counts support this clonotype. The rearrangement joins TRBV2 to TRBJ1-1; possible D gene TRBD1, 5 bases. This CDR3 is 15 amino acids long. V gave up 4 bases and J gave up 2 bases, with 14 bases separating them. Germline V gives CDR1 SNHLY, CDR2 FYNNEI. The CDR3, as DNA: TGTGCCAGCAGTGGGGCGGGGGGGGGAAACACTGAAGCTTTCTTT. Translation gives CASSGAGGGNTEAFF. The complete variable domain, with remaining parts taken from reference TRBV2 and TRBJ1-1, reads EPEVTQTPSHQVTQMGQEVILRCVPISNHLYFYWYRQILGQKVEFLVSFYNNEISEKSEIFDDQFSVERPDGSNFTLKIRSTKLEDSAMYFCASSGAGGGNTEAFFGQGTRLTVV.